Presented here are 32 T cell receptor beta chains from one specimen sequenced in a study of T cell repertoires in cytomegalovirus infection (dated by TCRdb to between 2019 and 2020). Instrument on record: Illumina HiSeq 1500. Starting from the raw public reads, TCRdb applied fastp trimming at Q25, assembled clones with MiXCR and retained in-frame beta chains. Every entry covers one CDR3 protein and lists the most common genes and DNA from its rows. This sample gives about half a million distinct CDR3 sequences in total; roughly a third of them show up just once. The ten largest account for roughly 17% of the sample. Per the publication, the treatment or condition label means: in vitro stimulation with specific CMV peptide epitopes to enrich CMV-specific T cells. These receptors' antigens are unknown. The source was cultured PBMCs, collected from culture after CMV antigen stimulation. All receptors come from a human donor in good health (CMV status not recorded). Some clones in this sample may be carry-over from other donors' samples.

The chain joins TRBV12-3 or TRBV12-4 to TRBJ1-1; no clear D gene. V was pared by 6 bases and J by 1 base, with 12 bases between. The CDR3 spans 14 residues. CDR3 bases: TGTGCCAGCAGCCCTCGCCCAGGGAACACTGAAGCTTTCTTT. Protein: CASSPRPGNTEAFF.

This clonotype was observed a few times. The chain is built from TRBV15 and TRBJ2-3; 12 positions match TRBD2. Trimming took 0 bases from V and 2 from J; bases not matched to a gene: 3. CDR1 is LNHNV, CDR2 YYDKDF, per germline (reference sequence). The CDR3 sequence is 17 residues long. The CDR3 protein is CATSRDLAGGFTDTQYF. The CDR3 bases are TGTGCCACCAGCAGAGATCTAGCGGGAGGGTTCACAGATACGCAGTATTTT.

The rearrangement uses TRBV4-1 and TRBJ2-5, with 11 bases lining up with TRBD2. V dropped 0 bases and J dropped 5; count of bases not matched to a gene: 2. The germline gives CDR1 MGHRA, CDR2 YSYEKL. CDR3 size: 15 residues. The CDR3 nucleotides read TGCGCCAGCAGCCAAGAACTAGCGGGAGTTGAGACCCAGTACTTC. Its translation: CASSQELAGVETQYF.

This chain joins TRBV4-1 and TRBJ2-7; 7 bases are a match to TRBD1. Trimming took 1 base from V and 6 from J; bases not matched to a gene: 3. CDR1 is MGHRA, CDR2 YSYEKL, per germline. The CDR3 is 13 amino acids. The CDR3 sequence is CASSQVGGGEQYV. CDR3 nucleotides: TGCGCCAGCAGCCAAGTAGGGGGCGGCGAGCAGTACGTC.

This chain joins TRBV2 and TRBJ1-2; no clear D. The CDR3 loop spans 12 amino acids. V lost 11 bases and J 7 bases, leaving 17 bases between the germline ends. Germline V gives CDR1 SNHLY, CDR2 FYNNEI. CDR3 coding DNA: TGTGCCTTAGCCGGGTCCGCGGGTGGCTACACCTTC. Translating it yields CALAGSAGGYTF.

This clonotype was found a few times. The genes are TRBV29-1 and TRBJ2-2, with TRBD2 matching over 9 bases. Germline trimming cut 2 bases from V and 4 bases from J; bases unmatched to any gene: 5. The CDR3 extends over 15 amino acids. Germline V gene lookup returns CDR1 SQVTM and CDR2 ANQGSEA. The CDR3 loop is CSVETAGGFTGELFF. CDR3 nucleotide sequence: TGCAGCGTTGAAACAGCGGGAGGATTCACCGGGGAGCTGTTTTTT.

The chain is built from TRBV6-1 and TRBJ2-3; D call uncertain. Germline V gene data show CDR1 as MNHNS and CDR2 as SASEGT. Trimming pared 3 bases from V and 1 base from J, leaving 14 bases between. This CDR3 is built from 16 residues. CDR3 sequence (DNA): TGTGCCAGCAGTGATTTCGTCGCAGCTGGCACAGATACGCAGTATTTT. It is translated as CASSDFVAAGTDTQYF.

This clonotype was observed many times. The rearrangement uses TRBV6-1 and TRBJ2-2, with TRBD2 identical over 12 bases. V was pared by 7 bases and J by 3 bases, with 6 bases of the junction left unmatched. Germline lookup yields CDR1 MNHNS and CDR2 SASEGT. There are 16 residues in the CDR3. The CDR3: CASILGTSGHTGELFF. CDR3 sequence (DNA): TGTGCCAGCATCCTAGGGACTAGCGGGCACACCGGGGAGCTGTTTTTT.

The table lists this clonotype with a count of one. The chain joins TRBV6-5 to TRBJ2-2; no reliable D call. With 2 bases removed from V and 5 bases from J, the gap between germline ends came to 6 bases. Germline loops: CDR1 MNHEY, CDR2 SVGAGI. CDR3 length equals 13 residues. CDR3 amino acids: CASSYVPTGELFF. The CDR3 DNA follows: TGTGCCAGCAGTTACGTGCCAACCGGGGAGCTGTTTTTT.

V is TRBV20-1 and J is TRBJ2-7; tentatively, D is TRBD1 or TRBD2 (5 bases each). Per germline, CDR1 DFQATT and CDR2 SNEGSKA (reference sequence). Between the trimmed V and J ends, which lost 1 base and 3 bases, there was a span of 19 bases. CDR3 size: 16 residues. The CDR3 region is CSARVPRDPPRYEQYF. The CDR3 DNA sequence: TGCAGTGCTAGAGTCCCCCGGGACCCACCCCGCTACGAGCAGTACTTC.

The chain is built from TRBV19 and TRBJ2-1; 11 bases agree with TRBD2. In germline, CDR1 is LNHDA, CDR2 SQIVND (reference sequence). Trimming at V came to 3 bases and at J to 5 bases, leaving 6 bases not matched to a gene. The CDR3 has 16 amino acids. This chain's CDR3 is CASSMRLAGSHNEQFF. The CDR3 region has the DNA TGTGCCAGTAGTATGAGACTAGCGGGGAGCCACAATGAGCAGTTCTTC.

This clonotype has a count of ten or more. The chain has TRBV7-2 and TRBJ2-3, with no clear D. This CDR3 region has 12 residues. V lost 4 bases, J lost 4 bases, and 6 bases lay in between. From germline, CDR1 is SGHTA and CDR2 FQGNSA. The CDR3 coding sequence is TGTGCCAGCAGCTCCTCTCCAGATACGCAGTATTTT. Translated: CASSSSPDTQYF. Full variable domain (rest looked up from reference TRBV7-2 and TRBJ2-3): GAGVSQSPSNKVTEKGKDVELRCDPISGHTALYWYRQSLGQGLEFLIYFQGNSAPDKSGLPSDRFSAERTGGSVSTLTIQRTQQEDSAVYLCASSSSPDTQYFGPGTRLTVL.

In this sample, this clonotype turned up a few times. This chain joins TRBV5-6 and TRBJ2-1; D is undetermined. This CDR3 comprises 11 residues. V lost 0 bases and J lost 10, with 5 bases in between. Germline CDR1 reads SGHDT; CDR2 reads YYEEEE. CDR3: CASSLVVEQFF. CDR3 nucleotide sequence: TGTGCCAGCAGCTTGGTGGTAGAGCAGTTCTTC. Combining the CDR3 with reference TRBV5-6 and TRBJ2-1 gives the whole variable domain DAGVTQSPTHLIKTRGQQVTLRCSPKSGHDTVSWYQQALGQGPQFIFQYYEEEERQRGNFPDRFSGHQFPNYSSELNVNALLLGDSALYLCASSLVVEQFFGPGTRLTVL.

This clonotype was counted between two and nine times. The genes are TRBV4-1 and TRBJ1-5; TRBD1 matches at 11 bases. In germline, CDR1 is MGHRA, CDR2 YSYEKL. Trimming cost V 4 bases and J 7 bases; bases outside gene matches: 15. This CDR3 is 18 amino acids long. CDR3 DNA: TGCGCCAGCAGCCCTTTTCGAACCGGGACAGGGGGTGAACAGCCCCAGCATTTT. Amino acid sequence: CASSPFRTGTGGEQPQHF.

This chain uses TRBV6-6 with TRBJ2-5, with D perhaps matching TRBD2 (6 bases). The CDR3 spans 14 residues. V was cut by 0 bases and J by 5 bases, with 10 bases left in between. CDR1 is MNHNY, CDR2 SVGAGI, per germline (reference sequence). For the CDR3, the DNA is TGTGCCAGCAGTTACTCGCGGGATCTGGAGACCCAGTACTTC. It specifies CASSYSRDLETQYF.

This clonotype appeared many times. The chain recombines TRBV5-4 with TRBJ1-2; 9 bases match TRBD1. The junction had 9 bases not matched to a gene; V was cut back by 4 bases and J by 5 bases. This CDR3 comprises 15 residues. CDR1 and CDR2 from the germline V gene are SGHNT and YYREEE (reference sequence). Here the CDR3 DNA reads TGTGCCAGCAGCCCCACAGGGGGCCCCCTATATGGCTACACCTTC. Translation: CASSPTGGPLYGYTF.

This chain joins TRBV5-4 and TRBJ2-7; tentatively, D is TRBD1 (5 bases). With 4 bases removed from V and 6 bases from J, the gap between germline ends came to 14 bases. Germline loops: CDR1 SGHNT, CDR2 YYREEE (reference sequence). The CDR3 has 13 amino acids. The chain's CDR3 is CASSGNRSPEQYV. CDR3 nucleotide sequence: TGTGCCAGCAGCGGAAACAGGAGCCCCGAGCAGTACGTC.

This sequence joins TRBV18 and TRBJ1-2; 7 positions match TRBD1. Germline V CDR1 and CDR2: KGHSH, LQKENI. Trimming took 3 bases from V and 4 from J; bases not matched to a gene: 5. This CDR3 spans 14 amino acids. The CDR3 is CASSPTGDSYGYTF. CDR3 nucleotides: TGTGCCAGCTCACCTACCGGGGACAGCTATGGCTACACCTTC.

This clonotype came up a few times. V is TRBV12-3 or TRBV12-4 and J is TRBJ1-2; 7 nucleotides match TRBD1. The V segment lost 6 bases and the J segment 7 bases; nucleotides outside the gene matches: 8. The CDR3 consists of 13 residues. Here the CDR3 DNA reads TGTGCCAGCAGCTCGACAGGGATGGGTGGCTACACCTTC. It translates to CASSSTGMGGYTF.

The CDR3 is CASSAIIASEAFF. The CDR3 nucleotides are TGTGCCAGCAGTGCAATCATCGCGAGTGAAGCTTTCTTT. The chain couples TRBV6-2 or TRBV6-3 to TRBJ1-1; D gene uncertain. Germline lookup yields CDR1 MNHEY and CDR2 SVGEGT. The CDR3 contains 13 residues. V was trimmed by 5 bases and J by 7 bases, leaving 14 bases between them.

This clonotype was observed at least ten times. CDR3 sequence (DNA): TGTGCCAGCAGTTTATTCACGGGAAGGGAAGCTTTCTTT. This codes for CASSLFTGREAFF. The V gene is TRBV28, the J gene TRBJ1-1; the D is unclear. This CDR3 region has 13 residues. Between the trimmed V and J ends, which lost 1 base and 8 bases, there was a span of 11 bases. CDR1 MDHEN and CDR2 SYDVKM come from the germline V gene.

A single count supports this clonotype. This rearrangement joins TRBV20-1 to TRBJ1-4, with D possibly matching TRBD1 (6 bases). V lost 0 bases and J 7 bases, leaving 18 bases between the germline ends. This CDR3 spans 16 amino acids. From germline, CDR1 is DFQATT and CDR2 SNEGSKA (reference sequence). CDR3 sequence: CSARDPAGGGGEKLFF. The CDR3 nucleotides are TGCAGTGCTAGAGATCCAGCGGGTGGAGGGGGTGAAAAACTGTTTTTT.

This clonotype has only a few counts. This sequence joins TRBV15 and TRBJ2-3; D gene ambiguous. The germline gives CDR1 LNHNV, CDR2 YYDKDF (reference sequence). V lost 3 bases and J lost 2, with 9 bases in between. The CDR3 length is 14 residues. The CDR3 reads CATSSALHTDTQYF. The CDR3 DNA reads as TGTGCCACCAGCAGCGCACTACACACAGATACGCAGTATTTT. Together with reference TRBV15 and TRBJ2-3, the CDR3 gives the full variable domain: DAMVIQNPRYQVTQFGKPVTLSCSQTLNHNVMYWYQQKSSQAPKLLFHYYDKDFNNEADTPDNFQSRRPNTSFCFLDIRSPGLGDTAMYLCATSSALHTDTQYFGPGTRLTVL.

V is TRBV19 and J is TRBJ1-2; possibly TRBD1 for D (6 bases). Germline loops: CDR1 LNHDA, CDR2 SQIVND (reference sequence). Trimming removed 8 bases from V and 8 bases from J, with 21 bases in between. CDR3 length: 14 residues. The chain's CDR3 is CASALGAGEGGYTF. The CDR3 DNA reads TGTGCCAGTGCGCTGGGAGCAGGGGAAGGAGGCTACACCTTC.

The genes are TRBV11-2 and TRBJ2-1; TRBD2 matches at 10 bases. The junction had 5 bases not matched to a gene; V was cut back by 4 bases and J by 2 bases. Germline assignment: CDR1 SGHAT and CDR2 FQNNGV. This CDR3 comprises 16 residues. The CDR3 is CASSWGLAPAYNEQFF. In DNA form, the CDR3 reads TGTGCCAGCAGCTGGGGACTAGCGCCGGCCTACAATGAGCAGTTCTTC.

This chain links TRBV19 with TRBJ2-7; maybe TRBD2 (5 bases). In germline, CDR1 is LNHDA, CDR2 SQIVND (reference sequence). V was clipped by 4 bases and J by 3 bases, with 16 bases between them. This CDR3 is built from 15 residues. The CDR3 DNA sequence: TGTGCCAGTAGTAGATATAGTCAGGCGGGCTACGAGCAGTACTTC. Its protein product is CASSRYSQAGYEQYF.

This clonotype was counted only a few times. V usage is TRBV24-1 and J usage is TRBJ2-3, with D tentatively TRBD1 (5 bases). In germline, CDR1 is KGHDR, CDR2 SFDVKD. Deletions cut 6 bases from V and 4 bases from J, with 16 bases between. The CDR3 runs to 15 residues. CDR3 DNA sequence: TGTGCCACCAGTTCTGTTGCCCAGGGTTCAGATACGCAGTATTTT. Protein sequence: CATSSVAQGSDTQYF.

The genes are TRBV19 and TRBJ2-7; D gene uncertain. Deletions cut 7 bases from V and 0 bases from J, with 16 bases between. This CDR3 has 15 amino acids. Germline V gene lookup returns CDR1 LNHDA and CDR2 SQIVND (reference sequence). As DNA, the CDR3 is TGTGCCAGTACCACTCAAGGCCTAAGCTCCTACGAGCAGTACGTC. Encoded protein: CASTTQGLSSYEQYV.

The J gene is TRBJ2-1, the V gene TRBV6-6, with TRBD2 matching 7 bases. The germline V gene encodes CDR1 MNHNY and CDR2 SVGAGI (reference sequence). The CDR3 contains 14 residues. V lost 0 bases, J lost 15 bases, and 11 bases stayed unmatched. The CDR3 bases are TGTGCCAGCAGTTACTCCGGTCTGTGGGAGGGTGGGTTCTTC. Residues: CASSYSGLWEGGFF.

This clonotype has only a few counts. This chain connects TRBV11-2 to TRBJ2-1; the match to TRBD2 covers 12 bases. V was pared by 0 bases and J by 0 bases, with 15 bases of the junction left unmatched. Germline CDR1 and CDR2: SGHAT and FQNNGV. CDR3 length: 22 amino acids. The CDR3 sequence is CASSLDPWGQLAGGPSYNEQFF. The CDR3 DNA reads as TGTGCCAGCAGCTTAGATCCATGGGGACAGCTAGCGGGAGGGCCCTCCTACAATGAGCAGTTCTTC.

The chain combines TRBV12-5 with TRBJ2-5, with 8 positions matching TRBD2. V lost 4 bases to trimming and J lost 4 bases; unmatched junction nucleotides: 2. Germline V gene lookup returns CDR1 LGHNT and CDR2 FRNRAP. The CDR3 is 13 amino acids. CDR3 nucleotides: TGTGCTAGTGGTTCCAGCGGGAGAGAGACCCAGTACTTC. Encoded protein: CASGSSGRETQYF. The whole variable domain, remainder taken from reference TRBV12-5 and TRBJ2-5, is DARVTQTPRHKVTEMGQEVTMRCQPILGHNTVFWYRQTMMQGLELLAYFRNRAPLDDSGMPKDRFSAEMPDATLATLKIQPSEPRDSAVYFCASGSSGRETQYFGPGTRLLVL.

The V gene is TRBV6-1, the J gene TRBJ2-3; possible D gene TRBD2, 5 bases. This CDR3 comprises 16 residues. The germline CDR1 and CDR2 sequences are MNHNS and SASEGT. The ends were cut back, 1 base at V and 0 bases at J, with 11 bases in the middle. The CDR3 region has the DNA TGTGCCAGCAGTGAAGGTGCGGGCAGTAGCACAGATACGCAGTATTTT. This gives the protein CASSEGAGSSTDTQYF.